One and the same sample provided the 2 T cell receptor beta chains below, sequenced in a study of long-term antiretroviral therapy in people with HIV. The authors ran the immunoSEQ assay, v3.0, at survey level. The assay was immunoSEQ multiplex PCR, and TCRdb's table has in-frame clones only and misses some. This table holds 17,000 or so clones, roughly nine tenths found once. The sequenced sample was unsorted PBMCs, obtained 0.3 years after starting antiretroviral therapy. The receptors originated from a man aged 55 to 70 with HIV.

J is TRBJ2-5 and V is TRBV7-6; D could derive from TRBD1 or TRBD2 (5 bases each). The germline V and J ends were trimmed by 3 bases and 4 bases, with 18 bases remaining between them. Germline loops: CDR1 SGHVS, CDR2 FNYEAQ. The CDR3 runs to 16 residues. The CDR3 DNA sequence: TGTGCCAGCAGCTTGTTTTCTGCCGCCGGGACAGAGACCCAGTACTTC. This translates into CASSLFSAAGTETQYF.

This clone was observed once. This chain links TRBV11-2 with TRBJ2-3; D might be TRBD2 (5 bases). There are 15 residues in the CDR3. V lost 1 base and J lost 4, with 12 bases in between. From germline, CDR1 is SGHAT and CDR2 FQNNGV. Here the CDR3 reads CASSLAGRGPDTQYF. CDR3 nucleotides: TGTGCCAGCAGCTTAGCGGGAAGAGGCCCAGATACGCAGTATTTT.